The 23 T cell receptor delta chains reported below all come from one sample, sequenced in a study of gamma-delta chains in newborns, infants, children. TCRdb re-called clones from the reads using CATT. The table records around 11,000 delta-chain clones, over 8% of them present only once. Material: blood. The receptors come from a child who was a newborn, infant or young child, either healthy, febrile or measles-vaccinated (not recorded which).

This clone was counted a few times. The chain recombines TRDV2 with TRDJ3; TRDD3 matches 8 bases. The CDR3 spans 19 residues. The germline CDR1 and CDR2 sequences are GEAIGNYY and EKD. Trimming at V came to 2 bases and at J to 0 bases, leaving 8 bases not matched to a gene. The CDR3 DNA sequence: TGTGCCTGTGACATTTTGGGGGATGCGAGCTCCTGGGACACCCGACAGATGTTTTTC. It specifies CACDILGDASSWDTRQMFF.

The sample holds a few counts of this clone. The CDR3, as DNA: TGTGCAGCAAGCGATGGGGATACTTGCTACACCGATAAACTCATCTTT. The encoded protein is CAASDGDTCYTDKLIF. This sequence joins TRAV29/DV5 and TRDJ1, with 8 bases lining up with TRDD3. V was clipped by 0 bases and J by 0 bases; unmatched bases: 7. Germline CDR1 NSMFDY, CDR2 ISSIKDK. The CDR3 runs 16 residues. The full variable domain, in which reference TRAV29/DV5 and TRDJ1 provide the parts outside the CDR3, is DQQVKQNSPSLSVQEGRISILNCDYTNSMFDYFLWYKKYPAEGPTFLISISSIKDKNEDGRFTVFLNKSAKHLSLHIVPSQPGDSAVYFCAASDGDTCYTDKLIFGKGTRVTVEP.

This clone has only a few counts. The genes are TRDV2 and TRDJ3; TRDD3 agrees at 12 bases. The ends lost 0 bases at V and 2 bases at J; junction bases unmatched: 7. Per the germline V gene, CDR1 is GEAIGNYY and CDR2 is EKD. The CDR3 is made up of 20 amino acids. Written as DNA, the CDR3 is TGTGCCTGTGACACCGCTGGGGGATACGCGAACCCCTGGGACACCCGACAGATGTTTTTC. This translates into CACDTAGGYANPWDTRQMFF.

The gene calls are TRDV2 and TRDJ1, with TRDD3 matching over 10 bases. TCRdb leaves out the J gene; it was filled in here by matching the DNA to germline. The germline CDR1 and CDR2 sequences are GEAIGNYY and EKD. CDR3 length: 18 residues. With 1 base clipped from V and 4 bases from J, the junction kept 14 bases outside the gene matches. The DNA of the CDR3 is TGTGCCTGTGACACGATAGGGACTGGGGGATTGAACAACGATAAACTCATCTTT. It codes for CACDTIGTGGLNNDKLIF.

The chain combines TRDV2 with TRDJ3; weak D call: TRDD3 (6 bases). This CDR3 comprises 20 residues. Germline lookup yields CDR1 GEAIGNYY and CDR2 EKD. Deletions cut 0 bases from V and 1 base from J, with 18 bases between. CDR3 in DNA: TGTGCCTGTGACACCGTGGGGATCCGAGCCGGTTCCTGGGACACCCGACAGATGTTTTTC. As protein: CACDTVGIRAGSWDTRQMFF.

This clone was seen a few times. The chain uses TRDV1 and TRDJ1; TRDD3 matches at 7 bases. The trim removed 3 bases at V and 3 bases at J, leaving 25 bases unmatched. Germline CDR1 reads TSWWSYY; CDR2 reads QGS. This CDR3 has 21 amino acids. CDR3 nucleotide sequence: TGTGCTCTTGGGGATGTTCAAGGAGCTGTACTGGGGTCCCCAAGCGCCGATAAACTCATCTTT. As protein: CALGDVQGAVLGSPSADKLIF.

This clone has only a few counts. Here the CDR3 DNA reads TGTGCCTGTGACACGTTGATGGGAGTTCCTAGTGGCACCGATAAACTCATCTTT. It is translated as CACDTLMGVPSGTDKLIF. This sequence joins TRDV2 and TRDJ1; tentative D call: TRDD2 (6 bases). V was clipped by 1 base and J by 1 base, with 21 bases between them. From germline, CDR1 is GEAIGNYY and CDR2 EKD. The CDR3 length is 18 residues.

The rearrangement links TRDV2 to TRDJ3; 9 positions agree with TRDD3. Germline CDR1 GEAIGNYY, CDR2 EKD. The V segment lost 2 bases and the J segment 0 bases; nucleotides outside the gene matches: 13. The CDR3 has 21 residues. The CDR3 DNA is TGTGCCTGTGACATGGCAAACACTGGGGGACCAAGCTCCTGGGACACCCGACAGATGTTTTTC. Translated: CACDMANTGGPSSWDTRQMFF.

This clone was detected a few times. CDR3 nucleotide sequence: TGTGCCTGTGACACATTGGTACTGGGGGACCTGTACACCGATAAACTCATCTTT. Amino acids: CACDTLVLGDLYTDKLIF. There is no V gene call, and the J gene is TRDJ1; TRDD3 is taken as the D call from the table, unchecked against the DNA. The CDR3 consists of 18 residues.

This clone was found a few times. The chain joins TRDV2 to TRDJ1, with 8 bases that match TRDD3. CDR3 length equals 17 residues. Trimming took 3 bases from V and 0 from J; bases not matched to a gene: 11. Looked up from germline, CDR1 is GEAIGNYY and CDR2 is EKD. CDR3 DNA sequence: TGTGCCTGTGACTCCCTGGGGGACGAAAGGTACACCGATAAACTCATCTTT. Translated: CACDSLGDERYTDKLIF.

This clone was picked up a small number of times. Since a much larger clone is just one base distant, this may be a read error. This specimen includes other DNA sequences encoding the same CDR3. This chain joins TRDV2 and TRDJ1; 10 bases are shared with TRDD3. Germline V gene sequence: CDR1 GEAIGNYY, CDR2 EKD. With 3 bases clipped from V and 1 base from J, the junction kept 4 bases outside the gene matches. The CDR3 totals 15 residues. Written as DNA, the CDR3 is TGTGCCTGTGACCCACTGGGGGATTTCACCGATAAACTCATCTTT. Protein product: CACDPLGDFTDKLIF.

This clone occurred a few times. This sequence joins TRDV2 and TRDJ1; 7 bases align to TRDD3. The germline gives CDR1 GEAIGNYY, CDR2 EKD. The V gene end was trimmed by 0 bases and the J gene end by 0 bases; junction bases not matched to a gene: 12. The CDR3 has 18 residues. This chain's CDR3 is CACDTEFGLGTYTDKLIF. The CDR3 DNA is TGTGCCTGTGACACCGAGTTCGGACTGGGGACCTACACCGATAAACTCATCTTT.

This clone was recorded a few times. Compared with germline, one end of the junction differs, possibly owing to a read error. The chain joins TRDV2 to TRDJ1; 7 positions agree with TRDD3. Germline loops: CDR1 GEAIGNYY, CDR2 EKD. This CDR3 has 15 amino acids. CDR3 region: CACGTLGGITDKLIF. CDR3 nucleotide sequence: TGTGCCTGTGGCACCCTGGGGGGTATCACCGATAAACTCATCTTT.

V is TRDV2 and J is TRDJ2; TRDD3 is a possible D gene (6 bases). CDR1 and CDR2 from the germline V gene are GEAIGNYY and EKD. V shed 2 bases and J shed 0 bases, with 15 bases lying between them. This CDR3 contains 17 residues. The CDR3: CACDKVGVTALTAQLFF. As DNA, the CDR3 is TGTGCCTGTGACAAGGTGGGGGTGACCGCTTTGACAGCACAACTCTTCTTT.

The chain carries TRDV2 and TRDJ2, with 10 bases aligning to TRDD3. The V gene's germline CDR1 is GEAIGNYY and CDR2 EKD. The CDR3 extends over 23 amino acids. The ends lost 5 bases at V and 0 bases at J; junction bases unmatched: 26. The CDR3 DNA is TGTGCCTGTGGTGCCGTAAGTCCCCTGGATACTGGGGGATCCGGAACTTTGACAGCACAACTCTTCTTT. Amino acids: CACGAVSPLDTGGSGTLTAQLFF.

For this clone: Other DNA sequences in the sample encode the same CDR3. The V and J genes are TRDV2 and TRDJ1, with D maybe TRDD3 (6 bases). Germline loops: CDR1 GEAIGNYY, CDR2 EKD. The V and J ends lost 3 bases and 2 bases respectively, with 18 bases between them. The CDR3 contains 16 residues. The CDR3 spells CACDPLTGTHTDKLIF. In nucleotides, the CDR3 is TGTGCCTGTGACCCTCTCACTGGGACTCATACCGATAAACTCATCTTT.

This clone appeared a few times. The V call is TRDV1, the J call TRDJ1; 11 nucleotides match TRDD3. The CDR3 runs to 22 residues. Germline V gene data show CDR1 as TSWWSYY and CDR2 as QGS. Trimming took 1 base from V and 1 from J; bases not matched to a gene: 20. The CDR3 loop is CALGEPPLRLLGDRRSTDKLIF. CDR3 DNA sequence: TGTGCTCTTGGGGAACCTCCTCTAAGGTTACTGGGGGATAGGAGGAGCACCGATAAACTCATCTTT.

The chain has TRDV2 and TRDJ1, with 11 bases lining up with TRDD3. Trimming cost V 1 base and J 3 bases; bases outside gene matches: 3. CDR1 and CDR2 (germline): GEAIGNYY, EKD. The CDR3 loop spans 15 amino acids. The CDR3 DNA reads TGTGCCTGTGACACATTGGGGGATACGGCCGATAAACTCATCTTT. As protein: CACDTLGDTADKLIF.

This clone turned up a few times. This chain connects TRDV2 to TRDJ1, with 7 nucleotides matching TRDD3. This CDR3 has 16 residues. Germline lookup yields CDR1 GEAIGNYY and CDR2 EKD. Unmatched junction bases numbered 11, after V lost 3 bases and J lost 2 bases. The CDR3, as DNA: TGTGCCTGTGACTTGCTGGGGGCCAAGGGGACCGATAAACTCATCTTT. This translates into CACDLLGAKGTDKLIF.

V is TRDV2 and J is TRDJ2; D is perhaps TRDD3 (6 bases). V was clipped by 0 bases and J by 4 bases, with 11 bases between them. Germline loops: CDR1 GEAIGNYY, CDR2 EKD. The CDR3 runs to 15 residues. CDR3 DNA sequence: TGTGCCTGTGACACCGTGGGGGCTACGACAGCACAACTCTTCTTT. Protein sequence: CACDTVGATTAQLFF.

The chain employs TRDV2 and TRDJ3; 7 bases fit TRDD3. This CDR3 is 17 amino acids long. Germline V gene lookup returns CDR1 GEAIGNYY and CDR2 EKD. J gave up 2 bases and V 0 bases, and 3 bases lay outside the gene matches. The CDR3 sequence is CACDTLGGPWDTRQMFF. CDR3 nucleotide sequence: TGTGCCTGTGACACCCTGGGGGGGCCCTGGGACACCCGACAGATGTTTTTC.

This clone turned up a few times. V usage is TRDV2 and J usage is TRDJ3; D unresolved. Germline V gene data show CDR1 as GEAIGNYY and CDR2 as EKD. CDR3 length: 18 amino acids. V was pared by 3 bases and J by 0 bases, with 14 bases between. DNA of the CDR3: TGTGCCTGTGACCCCACCGGGGTGAGCTCCTGGGACACCCGACAGATGTTTTTC. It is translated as CACDPTGVSSWDTRQMFF.

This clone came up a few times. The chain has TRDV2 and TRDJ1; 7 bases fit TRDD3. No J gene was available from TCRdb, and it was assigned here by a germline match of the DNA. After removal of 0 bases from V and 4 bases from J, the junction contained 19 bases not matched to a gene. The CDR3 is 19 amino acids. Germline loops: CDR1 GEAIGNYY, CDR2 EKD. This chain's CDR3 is CACDTVSAGTGDLSDKLIF. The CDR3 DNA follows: TGTGCCTGTGACACCGTCTCGGCGGGTACTGGGGATCTCAGCGATAAACTCATCTTT.